The clone carrying this T cell receptor (beta chain) was found many times. Its cognate antigen is unknown. The data originate from a study of neurological immune-mediated disorders. Whole-study findings and limits: In HTLV-1-associated myelopathy, TCR clonal expansion was greatest, and in multiple sclerosis it was least, below healthy controls. Phylogenetic grouping put 18 of 34 multiple sclerosis patients' repertoires into one related-CDR3 cluster, a possible signature.

Unsorted libraries came from 2 million PBMCs stored at -80 °C. There are 15 residues in the CDR3. After removal of 3 bases from V and 2 bases from J, the junction contained 10 bases not matched to a gene. In germline, CDR1 is DFQATT, CDR2 SNEGSKA (reference sequence). 5'RACE generated cDNA with 10-nucleotide random UMIs. TCRdb used MiXCR to reprocess the 5' RACE reads, holding one entry per CDR3 protein. In the table there are fewer than 75,000 distinct CDR3 sequences, 4.5% of which are singletons. Sequencing was performed on PBMCs. The chain uses TRBV20-1 and TRBJ2-7, with 7 bases that match TRBD1. This TCR was sampled from a man aged 30 to 45 with multiple sclerosis. This CDR3 reads CSASPTGVLAYEQYF. The CDR3 coding sequence is TGCAGTGCTAGTCCTACAGGGGTGCTGGCCTACGAGCAGTACTTC.